This TCR beta chain stems from a study of blood T cell repertoires in COVID-19. Study-wide background: Acute and convalescent COVID-19 specimens originated in the United States, Italy and Spain. T cells, B-cell-depleted T cells, or PBMCs supplied cDNA or gDNA.

In the authors' workflow: Scientists estimated how many nucleated cells there were by amplifying reference gene primers. TCRdb's copy holds only in-frame clones and misses some; the assay was immunoSEQ multiplex PCR. V and J calls and clone size follow that table, whereas D and trimming were derived from the DNA. In the table there are 95,000 to 150,000 clones, 78% of which are singletons. V was clipped by 1 base and J by 4 bases; unmatched bases: 6. Germline V lookup: CDR1 SGHNT, CDR2 YENEEA. The CDR3 loop spans 17 amino acids. The sequenced material came from peripheral blood. V and J are TRBV11-3 and TRBJ2-5, with 13 nucleotides matching TRBD2. The clonotype originates from a man between 65 and 85 years old with acute or convalescent COVID-19. CDR3 region: CASSLGTSGGVRETQYF. CDR3 DNA sequence: TGTGCCAGCAGCTTAGGAACTAGCGGGGGGGTACGAGAGACCCAGTACTTC.